Sequencing of this T cell receptor (beta chain) was carried out in a study of monozygotic twins with inflammatory bowel disease (dated by TCRdb to the late 2010s). Notes on the research overall: The complete study included 28 monozygotic twin pairs: 19 IBD-discordant Danish pairs and nine German pairs, of which four were IBD-concordant and five were IBD-discordant. Within discordant pairs, disease-associated traits were sought mainly by comparing IBD patients with their genetically identical healthy co-twins. Each individual had, on average, about 151 000 unique TCRalpha sequences and 181 000 unique TCRbeta sequences available for analysis.

Libraries were prepared through 5' RACE. Each TCR library was prepared from around 3,400 ng of total RNA. cDNA was synthesized with SMARTScribe reverse transcriptase in eight separate reactions per sample. During cDNA synthesis, template switching was used to introduce unique molecular identifiers that contained a 6-nucleotide sample barcode. TCRalpha and TCRbeta cDNA was amplified in two nested PCRs of 16 and 9 cycles, and bead purification was carried out after each PCR. Before amplification, the cDNA was both treated with uracil DNA-glycosylase and purified with the QIAquick PCR purification kit. The second PCR was the step at which Illumina TruSeq-compatible adapters and sample-specific barcodes were added. TapeStation and Qubit were used to check library quality and concentration, and 5 to 6.5 ng of each library went into the pool. Pooled libraries were sequenced on an Illumina HiSeq2500 single-index Rapid Run with 2 x 100 bp reads and custom sequencing primers. The authors processed their data as follows. MiGEC version 1.2.6 was used for UMI-based consensus assembly, which corrected PCR and sequencing errors. MiXCR version 2.1.1 handled V(D)J alignment, clonotype assembly and CDR3 extraction. To normalise gene usage, clonotype sharing and MAIT/NKT TCR abundance, the analysis used the top 1000, 10 000 and 20 000 clonotypes per sample. After downsampling to 27 000 UMIs, diversity was calculated as the inverse Simpson index using the vegan R package. Statistical testing used paired Mann-Whitney U tests on the discordant twin pairs and applied Benjamini-Hochberg correction for multiple testing. TCRdb reprocessed the reads, so every CDR3 protein sequence counts as one entry and DNA is not shown. Here the V and J calls rest on TCRdb's processing, not on the authors' analysis. The sample's table covers over 120,000 distinct CDR3 sequences. The ten largest clonotypes hold 1% to 1.5% of the sample.

From each donor, an approximately 2.4 ml peripheral blood sample was drawn into PAXgene tubes and stored at -80 degrees C. Total RNA was isolated from whole blood with the PAXgene blood miRNA kit on an automated QIAcube, without T cell sorting. Peripheral blood from monozygotic twin pairs concordant or discordant for inflammatory bowel disease was subjected to deep TCRalpha and TCRbeta repertoire profiling with unique molecular barcoding. Smoking habits were recorded for all twin pairs, with individuals classified as current, former or never smokers. On this clonotype itself: It has no known antigen specificity.

On the study overall, not on this receptor specifically: Differing immunosuppressive treatments among patients may have added background noise and inter-individual variability to the repertoires. Repertoire similarity did not differ between concordant and discordant twins, possibly due to limited statistical power. The analysis was unable to tell different T cell subtypes apart. Compared with healthy twins, IBD patients had fewer clonotypes in common with other individuals, a difference most pronounced in patients showing signs of disease activity. TCRbeta repertoire diversity, by inverse Simpson index, was decreased in IBD patients compared with their healthy co-twins. The results gave no support for a single strong signal or clonotype linked to IBD.

Sample: blood. The clonotype originates from a human donor with ulcerative colitis or Crohn's disease, or a healthy co-twin of an affected twin (not recorded which).

The CDR3 region has the sequence CASSQDPYRDRGWGTEAFF. The V and J genes are TRBV14 and TRBJ1-1; TCRdb selects TRBD1, and the lack of DNA leaves this call unchecked. From cysteine to phenylalanine, the CDR3 is 19 amino acids long. No DNA was logged. The germline V gene specifies SGHDN as CDR1 and FVKESK as CDR2.